This T cell receptor (beta chain) was obtained from a study of T cell responses to AZD1222 COVID-19 vaccine. TCRdb keeps only in-frame clones here, not all; method: immunoSEQ multiplex PCR. This sample has about 130,000 clones, with roughly 90% found just once. The germline CDR1 and CDR2 sequences are SGHTA and FQGNSA. Trimming took 5 bases from V and 5 from J, leaving 9 bases between them. The CDR3 runs 12 residues. The TCR originated in an adult who received the AZD1222 COVID-19 vaccine. The genes are TRBV7-2 and TRBJ1-1; D not certain. The source material was peripheral blood, sampled 28 days after the second AZD1222 dose. The CDR3 nucleotides read TGTGCCAGCAGCCTCCTTACGACTGAAGCTTTCTTT. Residues: CASSLLTTEAFF.